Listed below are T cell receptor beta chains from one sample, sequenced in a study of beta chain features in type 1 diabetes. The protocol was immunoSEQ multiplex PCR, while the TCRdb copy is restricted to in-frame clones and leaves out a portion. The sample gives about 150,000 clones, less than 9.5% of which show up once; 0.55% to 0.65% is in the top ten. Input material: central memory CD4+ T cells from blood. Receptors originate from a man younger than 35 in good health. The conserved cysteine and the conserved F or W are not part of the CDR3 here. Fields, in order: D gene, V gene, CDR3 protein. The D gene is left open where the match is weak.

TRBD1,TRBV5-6,ASSLGSGQGNTEAF
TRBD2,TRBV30,ACHQKIASGANEQF
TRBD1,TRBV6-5,ATQTGLDTQY
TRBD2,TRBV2,ASGWTSPGLAGVGRGEQY
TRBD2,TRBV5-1,ASSILAGGPGGSDEQF
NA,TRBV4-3,ASSRLPGTPYNEQF
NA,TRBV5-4,ASSLHGRETQY
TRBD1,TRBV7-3,ASSSGTGGEQY
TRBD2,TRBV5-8,ASSDRTSGLNIQY
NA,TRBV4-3,ASSHLQGDGYT
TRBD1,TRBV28,ASSFHRTGDTPQH
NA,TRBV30,AWRLQRGNTDTQY
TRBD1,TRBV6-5,ASSRQGSTDTQY